Listed here are 30 T cell receptor beta chains from one sample, sequenced in a study of T-cell memory formation after mild COVID-19. Using its own MiXCR run on the 5' RACE reads, TCRdb lists one record per CDR3 protein. Counted here are around 250,000 distinct CDR3 sequences, approximately 9% occurring once; the ten biggest clones make up 22%. Material for sequencing was PBMCs or a T cell subset sorted from them (not recorded which). The receptors were gathered from a man younger than 35 who had mild COVID-19 (a few samples of this study predate the infection). Cell type and time point are not known.

J is TRBJ2-3 and V is TRBV7-9; D possibly corresponds to TRBD2 (5 bases). This CDR3 region has 16 residues. V lost 5 bases and J 2 bases, leaving 17 bases between the germline ends. Looked up from germline, CDR1 is SEHNR and CDR2 is FQNEAQ (reference sequence). The CDR3 spells CASSPQASLTTDTQYF. DNA for the CDR3: TGTGCCAGCAGCCCCCAGGCTAGCCTTACCACAGATACGCAGTATTTT.

The chain links TRBV20-1 to TRBJ2-3; TRBD1 matches at 9 bases. CDR3 size: 15 residues. Germline-derived CDR1 and CDR2 are DFQATT and SNEGSKA (reference sequence). V gave up 5 bases and J gave up 4 bases; unmatched junction bases: 10. Written as DNA, the CDR3 is TGCAGTGCTTCCCGGACAGGGGTCCTCGCAGATACGCAGTATTTT. The encoded protein is CSASRTGVLADTQYF.

The chain is built from TRBV6-2 or TRBV6-3 and TRBJ2-3; D assignment may be TRBD1 or TRBD2 (5 bases each). Trimming removed 4 bases at V and 9 bases at J, with 23 bases between. The CDR3 length is 16 residues. Germline CDR1 reads MNHEY; CDR2 reads SVGEGT. CDR3 sequence: CASSFPPGAPRRTQYF. The CDR3, as DNA: TGTGCCAGCAGTTTCCCGCCCGGGGCACCTCGCCGGACGCAGTATTTT.

This clonotype was seen more than once but under ten times. This chain connects TRBV27 to TRBJ2-2; D unclear. V was cut by 2 bases and J by 6 bases, with 10 bases left in between. CDR3 length: 14 residues. Germline V gene sequence: CDR1 MNHEY, CDR2 SMNVEV (reference sequence). Here the CDR3 reads CASSLVRSAGELFF. Here the CDR3 DNA reads TGTGCCAGCAGTTTAGTGAGGAGCGCCGGGGAGCTGTTTTTT.

This clonotype was counted ten times or more. This chain connects TRBV3-1 to TRBJ1-2, with a weak D call TRBD1 (5 bases). The CDR3 contains 13 residues. CDR1 is LGHDT, CDR2 YNNKEL, per germline (reference sequence). The V end lost 4 bases, the J end lost 8 bases, and 14 bases lay between the germline ends. CDR3 in amino acids: CASSPLRGEGYTF. The CDR3, as DNA: TGTGCCAGCAGCCCCCTTCGGGGGGAGGGCTACACCTTC. Based on the CDR3 plus reference TRBV3-1 and TRBJ1-2, the full variable domain is DTAVSQTPKYLVTQMGNDKSIKCEQNLGHDTMYWYKQDSKKFLKIMFSYNNKELIINETVPNRFSPKSPDKAHLNLHINSLELGDSAVYFCASSPLRGEGYTFGSGTRLTVV.

The genes are TRBV7-2 and TRBJ1-6; D is perhaps TRBD1 (5 bases). This CDR3 has 16 amino acids. Trimming removed 4 bases from V and 12 bases from J, with 22 bases in between. Germline CDR1 reads SGHTA; CDR2 reads FQGNSA. CDR3 nucleotides: TGTGCCAGCAGCTCCGCGAGGGGAGGCGACGTTCTACCCCTCCACTTT. Translation: CASSSARGGDVLPLHF.

This clonotype was recorded many times. A read error is possible here, since a much larger clone lies one base away. V is TRBV4-1 and J is TRBJ1-5; a weak D match, TRBD1 (6 bases). The CDR3 is 15 residues long. V was cut by 0 bases and J by 6 bases, with 12 bases left in between. Germline V gene lookup returns CDR1 MGHRA and CDR2 YSYEKL. In DNA form, the CDR3 reads TGCGCCAGCAGCCAAGAGTCCGGGGGCAGTCAGCCCCAGCATTTT. It encodes CASSQESGGSQPQHF.

The chain recombines TRBV4-3 with TRBJ2-7; D unresolved. The germline V and J ends were trimmed by 2 bases and 1 base, with 6 bases remaining between them. Germline V gene lookup returns CDR1 LGHNA and CDR2 YSLEER. The length of the CDR3 is 13 residues. CDR3 in amino acids: CASSQQVSYEQYF. The DNA of the CDR3 is TGCGCCAGCAGCCAACAAGTTTCCTACGAGCAGTACTTC.

This sequence joins TRBV7-9 and TRBJ2-2; 7 bases line up with TRBD2. Losses at the gene ends were 4 bases for V and 2 bases for J; bases not matched to a gene: 10. Per germline, CDR1 SEHNR and CDR2 FQNEAQ (reference sequence). The length of the CDR3 is 17 residues. In nucleotides, the CDR3 is TGTGCCAGCAGCTCCCCTATCCGGGGGGTCAACACCGGGGAGCTGTTTTTT. It translates to CASSSPIRGVNTGELFF.

This clonotype was recorded many times. The CDR3, as DNA: TGTGCCAGCAGTGACCCCGTTTCGACAGGGATCCACGAGCAGTACTTC. Its translation: CASSDPVSTGIHEQYF. The rearrangement joins TRBV2 to TRBJ2-7, with TRBD1 matching 7 bases. Germline CDR1 SNHLY, CDR2 FYNNEI. The CDR3 is made up of 16 amino acids. Trimming took 3 bases from V and 5 from J; bases not matched to a gene: 13.

V is TRBV20-1 and J is TRBJ1-1, with D unclear. CDR1 and CDR2 from the germline V gene are DFQATT and SNEGSKA (reference sequence). This CDR3 has 14 residues. Deletions cut 0 bases from V and 5 bases from J, with 13 bases between. CDR3 region: CSARDPRGETEAFF. The CDR3 DNA sequence: TGCAGTGCTAGAGATCCTCGGGGTGAGACTGAAGCTTTCTTT.

This sequence joins TRBV6-1 and TRBJ2-5; the D gene is possibly TRBD2 (7 bases). This CDR3 contains 14 residues. Trimming pared 4 bases from V and 1 base from J, leaving 10 bases between. The germline V gene encodes CDR1 MNHNS and CDR2 SASEGT. The CDR3 DNA reads TGTGCCAGCAGTGCGGGGGGCGGCCAAGAGACCCAGTACTTC. Translation gives CASSAGGGQETQYF.

This clonotype was seen ten or more times. This chain uses TRBV18 with TRBJ2-7; tentatively, D is TRBD1 or TRBD2 (5 bases each). From germline, CDR1 is KGHSH and CDR2 LQKENI. V dropped 1 base and J dropped 6 bases, with 10 bases sitting between them. The CDR3 runs 13 residues. The CDR3 sequence: CASSPRDDGEQYF. CDR3 coding DNA: TGTGCCAGCTCACCACGGGACGACGGCGAGCAGTACTTC.

In its sample, this clonotype was seen a few times. The V and J genes are TRBV5-1 and TRBJ2-3; D gene ambiguous. Trimming cost V 6 bases and J 2 bases, with 16 bases left between them. CDR1 SGHRS and CDR2 YFSETQ come from the germline V gene. This CDR3 has 15 amino acids. The CDR3 sequence: CASTNAPVPTDTQYF. In DNA, the CDR3 is TGCGCCAGCACCAACGCCCCGGTACCCACAGATACGCAGTATTTT. Using reference TRBV5-1 and TRBJ2-3 for the parts outside the CDR3, the full variable domain is KAGVTQTPRYLIKTRGQQVTLSCSPISGHRSVSWYQQTPGQGLQFLFEYFSETQRNKGNFPGRFSGRQFSNSRSEMNVSTLELGDSALYLCASTNAPVPTDTQYFGPGTRLTVL.

This clonotype was counted at least ten times. The chain employs TRBV12-3 or TRBV12-4 and TRBJ2-1, with 9 bases lining up with TRBD1. CDR3 size: 16 residues. With 6 bases clipped from V and 2 bases from J, the junction kept 8 bases outside the gene matches. The CDR3 DNA reads as TGTGCCAGCAGCCAACTCGGGACAGGGCCCTACAATGAGCAGTTCTTC. Translation: CASSQLGTGPYNEQFF.

This clonotype showed up just a few times. This chain connects TRBV11-2 to TRBJ1-3; a weak D match, TRBD1 (5 bases). The CDR3 totals 13 residues. CDR1 is SGHAT and CDR2 is FQNNGV in the germline V gene. The V end was cut by 6 bases, the J end by 2 bases, with 8 bases between. The CDR3 here is CASSGATGNTIYF. The CDR3 DNA reads as TGTGCCAGCAGTGGGGCCACTGGAAACACCATATATTTT. Together with reference TRBV11-2 and TRBJ1-3, the CDR3 gives the full variable domain: EAGVAQSPRYKIIEKRQSVAFWCNPISGHATLYWYQQILGQGPKLLIQFQNNGVVDDSQLPKDRFSAERLKGVDSTLKIQPAKLEDSAVYLCASSGATGNTIYFGEGSWLTVV.

This clonotype was seen repeatedly, ten times or more. The chain uses TRBV5-6 and TRBJ2-3, with 8 nucleotides matching TRBD2. The V and J ends lost 3 bases and 5 bases, in that order; junction bases with no gene match: 5. This CDR3 has 14 amino acids. Per germline, CDR1 SGHDT and CDR2 YYEEEE. The DNA of the CDR3 is TGTGCCAGCAGCTCGAAGCGGGGGAGAGATACGCAGTATTTT. It translates to CASSSKRGRDTQYF.

The J gene is TRBJ1-1, the V gene TRBV7-2; D remains ambiguous. The V gene lost 2 bases and the J gene lost 8 bases, with 12 bases spanning the gap. CDR1 is SGHTA, CDR2 FQGNSA, per germline. The CDR3 sequence is 13 residues long. The CDR3 loop reads CASSLISAAEAFF. The CDR3 coding sequence is TGTGCCAGCAGCTTAATCTCGGCAGCGGAAGCTTTCTTT.

The chain has TRBV29-1 and TRBJ1-5; weak D call: TRBD1 (6 bases). From germline, CDR1 is SQVTM and CDR2 ANQGSEA. The CDR3 runs 17 residues. V lost 1 base, J lost 1 base, and 17 bases lay in between. The CDR3 DNA reads TGCAGCGTTGAAGGGCCCCCAGGGGATTGGAGCAATCAGCCCCAGCATTTT. This translates into CSVEGPPGDWSNQPQHF.

Comment on this clonotype: A much larger clone lies one base from this, so it may be a read error. The chain employs TRBV12-3 or TRBV12-4 and TRBJ2-2; 11 nucleotides line up with TRBD2. V gave up 8 bases and J gave up 4 bases; unmatched junction bases: 9. The CDR3 consists of 16 residues. The CDR3 is CASRLAGTSFTGELFF. CDR3 nucleotides: TGTGCCAGCCGACTAGCGGGGACATCCTTCACCGGGGAGCTGTTTTTT.

This clonotype was observed a handful of times. The rearrangement uses TRBV7-3 and TRBJ2-7; D unclear. Germline CDR1 SGHTA, CDR2 FQGTGA. The CDR3 loop spans 13 amino acids. V was trimmed by 1 base and J by 3 bases, leaving 7 bases between them. The CDR3 loop is CASSLSPGYEQYF. For the CDR3, the DNA is TGTGCCAGCAGCTTAAGTCCGGGCTACGAGCAGTACTTC.

This clonotype was seen only a few times. The chain links TRBV7-2 to TRBJ2-7; 8 bases are a match to TRBD1. The CDR3 runs to 14 residues. Germline CDR1 SGHTA, CDR2 FQGNSA. J lost 3 bases, V lost 4 bases, and 5 bases had no gene match. CDR3: CASSSQGAVYEQYF. The CDR3 bases are TGTGCCAGCAGCTCGCAGGGGGCGGTCTACGAGCAGTACTTC.

A few counts support this clonotype. The chain is built from TRBV5-1 and TRBJ2-1, with D tentatively TRBD1 (6 bases). Germline-derived CDR1 and CDR2 are SGHRS and YFSETQ. The CDR3 length is 14 residues. V was shortened by 3 bases and J by 2 bases, with 9 bases between the two germline ends. The CDR3 bases are TGCGCCAGCAGCTCAGGGGAAGCCTACAATGAGCAGTTCTTC. Translating it yields CASSSGEAYNEQFF.

V usage is TRBV7-9 and J usage is TRBJ2-5, with D maybe TRBD1 (6 bases). The CDR3 is 14 residues long. Germline V gene data show CDR1 as SEHNR and CDR2 as FQNEAQ (reference sequence). Deletions cut 5 bases from V and 0 bases from J, with 10 bases between. The chain's CDR3 is CASSPGANQETQYF. The CDR3 nucleotides are TGTGCCAGCAGCCCAGGGGCAAACCAAGAGACCCAGTACTTC.

In this sample, this clonotype turned up once. The V call is TRBV15, the J call TRBJ1-2; 9 positions match TRBD1. This CDR3 region has 14 residues. Germline V gene sequence: CDR1 LNHNV, CDR2 YYDKDF (reference sequence). After removal of 5 bases from V and 4 bases from J, the junction contained 5 bases not matched to a gene. The CDR3 protein is CATSGRDRVYGYTF. CDR3 DNA: TGTGCCACCAGCGGAAGGGACAGGGTCTATGGCTACACCTTC. Together with reference TRBV15 and TRBJ1-2, the CDR3 gives the full variable domain: DAMVIQNPRYQVTQFGKPVTLSCSQTLNHNVMYWYQQKSSQAPKLLFHYYDKDFNNEADTPDNFQSRRPNTSFCFLDIRSPGLGDTAMYLCATSGRDRVYGYTFGSGTRLTVV.

The chain uses TRBV7-2 and TRBJ1-2; 7 positions match TRBD1. The CDR3 runs 15 residues. Germline CDR1 is SGHTA and CDR2 is FQGNSA. The V segment lost 5 bases and the J segment 5 bases; nucleotides outside the gene matches: 11. The CDR3 nucleotides read TGTGCCAGCAGCCCCCGGGACAGTGGACTTTATGGCTACACCTTC. Amino acid sequence: CASSPRDSGLYGYTF.

Only a few counts were recorded for this clonotype. The chain combines TRBV27 with TRBJ2-3; 10 nucleotides match TRBD2. With V trimmed by 3 bases and J by 6 bases, 12 bases remained unmatched. Germline V CDR1 and CDR2: MNHEY, SMNVEV (reference sequence). This CDR3 spans 17 amino acids. This CDR3 reads CASSFWRLAGGGDTQYF. The CDR3 bases are TGTGCCAGCAGTTTTTGGCGGTTAGCGGGGGGCGGGGATACGCAGTATTTT.

The rearrangement links TRBV7-3 to TRBJ2-5; D could derive from TRBD1 or TRBD2 (5 bases each). The CDR3 spans 14 residues. The V end lost 1 base, the J end lost 4 bases, and 10 bases lay between the germline ends. Germline CDR1 reads SGHTA; CDR2 reads FQGTGA. The CDR3 reads CASSLNGGSETQYF. The CDR3 nucleotides read TGTGCCAGCAGCTTAAATGGGGGTTCAGAGACCCAGTACTTC.

This clonotype was detected many times. The V gene is TRBV19, the J gene TRBJ2-2; a weak D match, TRBD2 (5 bases). V shed 9 bases and J shed 3 bases, with 8 bases lying between them. The CDR3 sequence is 12 residues long. The germline gives CDR1 LNHDA, CDR2 SQIVND (reference sequence). The CDR3 DNA follows: TGTGCCAGCCCCGGGGACACCGGGGAGCTGTTTTTT. Translation: CASPGDTGELFF. Full variable domain (outside the CDR3, taken from reference TRBV19 and TRBJ2-2): DGGITQSPKYLFRKEGQNVTLSCEQNLNHDAMYWYRQDPGQGLRLIYYSQIVNDFQKGDIAEGYSVSREKKESFPLTVTSAQKNPTAFYLCASPGDTGELFFGEGSRLTVL.

In its sample, this clonotype was seen many times. The genes are TRBV7-2 and TRBJ2-3; D possibly matches TRBD1 or TRBD2 (6 bases each). CDR3 length equals 15 residues. With 2 bases removed from V and 0 bases from J, the gap between germline ends came to 9 bases. CDR1 is SGHTA and CDR2 is FQGNSA in the germline V gene. Here the CDR3 reads CASSLQGGSTDTQYF. Written as DNA, the CDR3 is TGTGCCAGCAGCTTACAAGGGGGGAGCACAGATACGCAGTATTTT. The full variable domain, its missing parts supplied by reference TRBV7-2 and TRBJ2-3, is GAGVSQSPSNKVTEKGKDVELRCDPISGHTALYWYRQSLGQGLEFLIYFQGNSAPDKSGLPSDRFSAERTGGSVSTLTIQRTQQEDSAVYLCASSLQGGSTDTQYFGPGTRLTVL.